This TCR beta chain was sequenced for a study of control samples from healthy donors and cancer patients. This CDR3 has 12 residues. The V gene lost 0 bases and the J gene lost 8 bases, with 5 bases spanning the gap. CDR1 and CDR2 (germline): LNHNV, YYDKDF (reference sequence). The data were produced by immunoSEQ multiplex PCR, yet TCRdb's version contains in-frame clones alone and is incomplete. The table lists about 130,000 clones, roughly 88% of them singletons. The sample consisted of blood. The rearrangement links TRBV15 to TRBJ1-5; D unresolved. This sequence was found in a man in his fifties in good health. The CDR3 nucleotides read TGTGCCACCAGCAGAGACAGTGAGCCCCAGCATTTT. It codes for CATSRDSEPQHF.